The TCR beta chain described here comes from a study of shared clonotypes between healthy human individuals. CDR1 is SGHTA, CDR2 FQGNSA, per germline. The CDR3 runs to 13 residues. Trimming pared 4 bases from V and 6 bases from J, leaving 9 bases between. Selected positively for CCR7 and CD45RO-negative, naive CD8 cells excluded terminally differentiated effector memory CD45RA+ cells. Healthy adults negative for HIV, lacking recent acute infections or vaccinations, served as donors. This clone came up once. Its target is not known. Study-level results: Clonotype sharing among donors likely depends on sequencing depth. In the sorted subsets, rarefaction showed sequencing was incomplete despite large depth.

Assay: immunoSEQ multiplex PCR; the TCRdb copy retains only in-frame clones and omits some. This table holds about 2.1 million clones, 85% to 95% found once. The sequencing input was naive CD8+ T cells from PBMCs. V gene TRBV7-2 combines with J gene TRBJ2-2; D is unresolved. The TCR sequence derives from a man between 18 and 29 years old in good health. Some clones in this sample may be carry-over from other donors' samples. DNA for the CDR3: TGTGCCAGCAGCTCCTCACCGGCCGGGGAGCTGTTTTTT. Protein: CASSSSPAGELFF.